This T cell receptor (beta chain) is drawn from a study of regulatory T cells in long-lasting Graves disease. Study background: New Graves' disease cases had less than 3 months of antithyroid drugs.

Researchers made TCR beta libraries by using iRepertoire HTBI primers and running Arm-PCR on CDR3 regions. From the multiplex PCR reads, TCRdb called clonotypes with MiXCR, one entry per CDR3 protein. The sample has 350,000 to 500,000 distinct CDR3 sequences, over 15% seen once. CDR3 size: 16 residues. Germline CDR1 SGHTA, CDR2 FQGTGA. V lost 3 bases and J lost 8; bases outside the gene matches: 9. This clonotype occurred many times. Indicated time point: newly diagnosed GD, antithyroid drugs for less than 3 months. The TCR library was prepared using RNA isolated from PBMCs. The same data also went into a second study, on T cells in Graves' hyperthyroidism and ophthalmopathy.

The chain links TRBV7-3 to TRBJ2-1, with 11 bases fitting TRBD2. This receptor was identified in a woman aged 25 to 39 with Graves disease. This specimen was peripheral blood mononuclear cells (PBMCs), taken at new diagnosis, from a patient treated with antithyroid drugs. The CDR3 here is CASSLGSGRARYEQFF. In DNA form, the CDR3 reads TGTGCCAGCAGCTTGGGTAGCGGGAGGGCCCGCTATGAGCAGTTCTTC. Full variable domain (rest looked up from reference TRBV7-3 and TRBJ2-1): GAGVSQTPSNKVTEKGKYVELRCDPISGHTALYWYRQSLGQGPEFLIYFQGTGAADDSGLPNDRFFAVRPEGSVSTLKIQRTERGDSAVYLCASSLGSGRARYEQFFGPGTRLTVL.